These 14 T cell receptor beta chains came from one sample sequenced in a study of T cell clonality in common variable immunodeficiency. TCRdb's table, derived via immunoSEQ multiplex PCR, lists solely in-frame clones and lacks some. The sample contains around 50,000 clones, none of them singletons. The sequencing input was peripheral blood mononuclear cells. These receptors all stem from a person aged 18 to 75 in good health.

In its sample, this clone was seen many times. The sequenced part of the CDR3 DNA is TGTGCCAGCAGTTTAGTGGCGGGAGTTGAG. Protein product: CASSLVAGVE. The complete CDR3 reads CASSLVAGVEQFF. This chain joins TRBV12-3 or TRBV12-4 and TRBJ2-1; 7 bases map to TRBD2. With the read ending 3 residues before the CDR3 end, the germline J gene is used to fill in that end. Trimming took 1 base from V and 9 from J; bases not matched to a gene: 3. The CDR3 consists of 13 residues.

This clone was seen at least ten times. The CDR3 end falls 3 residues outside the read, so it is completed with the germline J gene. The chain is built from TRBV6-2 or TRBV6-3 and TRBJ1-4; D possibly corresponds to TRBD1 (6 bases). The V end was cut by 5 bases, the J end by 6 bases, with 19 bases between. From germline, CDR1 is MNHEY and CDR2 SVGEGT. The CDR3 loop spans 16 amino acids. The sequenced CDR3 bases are TGTGCCAGCAGTCCCTATCGGGGACAAGGAGATGAAAAA. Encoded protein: CASSPYRGQGDEK. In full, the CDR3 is CASSPYRGQGDEKLFF.

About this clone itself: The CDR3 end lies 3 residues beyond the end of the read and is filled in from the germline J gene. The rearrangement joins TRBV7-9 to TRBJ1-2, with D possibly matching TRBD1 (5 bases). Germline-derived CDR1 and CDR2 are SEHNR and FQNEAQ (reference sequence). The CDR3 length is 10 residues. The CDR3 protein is CASSPGLYTF. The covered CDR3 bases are TGTGCCAGCAGCCCGGGACTC.

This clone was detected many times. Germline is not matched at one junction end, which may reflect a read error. The CDR3 loop reads CASSQERSYEQYF. CDR3 bases read: TGCGCCAGCAGCCAAGAAAGGTCCTACGAG. The genes are TRBV4-2 and TRBJ2-7, with unresolved D. The read comes to an end 3 residues before the CDR3 does, leaving the germline J gene to fill in the end. This CDR3 has 13 amino acids. Germline V gives CDR1 LGHNA, CDR2 YNFKEQ.

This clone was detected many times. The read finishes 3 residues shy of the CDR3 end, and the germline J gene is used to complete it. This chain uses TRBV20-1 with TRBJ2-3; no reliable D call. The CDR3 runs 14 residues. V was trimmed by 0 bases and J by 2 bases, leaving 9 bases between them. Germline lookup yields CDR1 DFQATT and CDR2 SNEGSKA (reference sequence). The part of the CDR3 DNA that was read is TGCAGTGCTAGAGATCGTAGAAACACAGATACG. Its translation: CSARDRRNTDT. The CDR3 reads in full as CSARDRRNTDTQYF.

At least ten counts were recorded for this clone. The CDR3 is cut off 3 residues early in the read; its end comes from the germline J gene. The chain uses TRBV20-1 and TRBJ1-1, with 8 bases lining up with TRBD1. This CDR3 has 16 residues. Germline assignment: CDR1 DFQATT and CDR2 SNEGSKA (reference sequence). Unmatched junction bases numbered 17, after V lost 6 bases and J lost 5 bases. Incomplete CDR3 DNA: TGCAGTGCCCAGACGGGACAGGTCGGGACGTGGACTGAA. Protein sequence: CSAQTGQVGTWTE. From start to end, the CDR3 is CSAQTGQVGTWTEAFF.

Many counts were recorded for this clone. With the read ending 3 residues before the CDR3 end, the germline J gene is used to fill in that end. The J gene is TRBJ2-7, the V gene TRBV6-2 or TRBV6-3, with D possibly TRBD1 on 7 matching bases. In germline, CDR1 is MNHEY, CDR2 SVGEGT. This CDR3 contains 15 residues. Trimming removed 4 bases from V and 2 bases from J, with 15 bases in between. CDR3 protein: CASSFLAGGPYEQYF. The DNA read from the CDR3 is TGTGCCAGCAGTTTCTTGGCAGGGGGGCCCTACGAG.

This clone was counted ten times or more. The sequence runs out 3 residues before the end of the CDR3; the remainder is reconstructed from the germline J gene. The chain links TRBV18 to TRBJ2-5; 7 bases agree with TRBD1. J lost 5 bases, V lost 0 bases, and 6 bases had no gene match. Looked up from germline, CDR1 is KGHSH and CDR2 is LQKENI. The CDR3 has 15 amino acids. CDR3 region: CASSPPDRRGETQYF. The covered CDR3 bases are TGTGCCAGCTCACCACCGGACAGGAGAGGGGAGACC. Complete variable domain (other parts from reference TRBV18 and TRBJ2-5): NAGVMQNPRHLVRRRGQEARLRCSPMKGHSHVYWYRQLPEEGLKFMVYLQKENIIDESGMPKERFSAEFPKEGPSILRIQQVVRGDSAAYFCASSPPDRRGETQYFGPGTRLLVL.

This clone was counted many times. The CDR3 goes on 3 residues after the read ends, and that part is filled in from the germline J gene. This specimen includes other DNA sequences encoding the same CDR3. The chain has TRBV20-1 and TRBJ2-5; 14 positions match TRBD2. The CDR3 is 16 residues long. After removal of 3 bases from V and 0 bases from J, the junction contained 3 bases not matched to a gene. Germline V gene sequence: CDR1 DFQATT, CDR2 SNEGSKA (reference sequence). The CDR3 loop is CSASSGLAGDQETQYF. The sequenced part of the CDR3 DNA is TGCAGTGCTAGCTCGGGACTAGCGGGGGACCAAGAGACC.

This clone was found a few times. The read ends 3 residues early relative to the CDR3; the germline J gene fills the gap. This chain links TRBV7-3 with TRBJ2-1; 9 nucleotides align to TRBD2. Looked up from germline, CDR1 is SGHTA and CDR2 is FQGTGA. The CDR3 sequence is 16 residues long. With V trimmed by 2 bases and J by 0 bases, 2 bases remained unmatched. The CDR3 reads CASSLGLASSYNEQFF. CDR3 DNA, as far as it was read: TGTGCCAGCAGCTTAGGACTAGCGAGCTCCTACAATGAG.

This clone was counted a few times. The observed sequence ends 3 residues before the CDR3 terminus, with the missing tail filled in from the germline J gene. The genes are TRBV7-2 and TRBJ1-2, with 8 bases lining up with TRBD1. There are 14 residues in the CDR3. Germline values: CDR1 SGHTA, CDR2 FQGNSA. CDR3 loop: CASSRDRGSYDYTF. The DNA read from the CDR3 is TGTGCCAGCAGCCGAGACAGGGGCTCCTACGAC.

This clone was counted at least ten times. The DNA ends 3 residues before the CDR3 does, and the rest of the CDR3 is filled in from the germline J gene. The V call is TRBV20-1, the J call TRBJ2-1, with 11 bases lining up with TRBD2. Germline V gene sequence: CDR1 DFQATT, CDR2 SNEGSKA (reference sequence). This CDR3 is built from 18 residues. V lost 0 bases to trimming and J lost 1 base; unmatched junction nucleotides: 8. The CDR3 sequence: CSARDPGRLAGSYNEQFF. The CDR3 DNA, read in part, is TGCAGTGCTAGAGATCCAGGAAGACTAGCGGGGTCCTACAATGAG.

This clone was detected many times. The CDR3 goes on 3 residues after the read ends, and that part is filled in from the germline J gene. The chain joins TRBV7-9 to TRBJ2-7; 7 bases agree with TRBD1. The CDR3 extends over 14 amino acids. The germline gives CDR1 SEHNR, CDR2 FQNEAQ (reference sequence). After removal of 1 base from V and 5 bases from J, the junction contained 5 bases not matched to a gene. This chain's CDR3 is CASSLGQGWNEQYF. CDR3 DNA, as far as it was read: TGTGCCAGCAGCTTAGGACAGGGATGGAACGAG.

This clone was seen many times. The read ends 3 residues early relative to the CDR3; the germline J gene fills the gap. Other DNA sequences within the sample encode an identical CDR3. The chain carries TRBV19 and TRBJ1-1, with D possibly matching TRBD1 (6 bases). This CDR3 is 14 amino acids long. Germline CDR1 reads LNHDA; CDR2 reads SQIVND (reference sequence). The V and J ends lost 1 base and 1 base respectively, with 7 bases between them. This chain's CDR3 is CASSIGGGNTEAFF. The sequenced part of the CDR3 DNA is TGTGCCAGTAGTATAGGAGGGGGGAACACTGAA.